Below, 14 T cell receptor beta chains from the same sample are listed, as sequenced in a study of control samples from healthy donors and cancer patients. The repertoire was sequenced with immunoSEQ multiplex PCR; TCRdb's copy has only in-frame clones and lacks some. The sample has 150,000 to 200,000 clones, around 94% seen once. Sequencing used blood. The receptor set was obtained from a woman aged 18-29 years in good health.

The V call is TRBV3-1 (or the pseudogene TRBV3-2), the J call TRBJ1-2; D is uncertain. Per the germline V gene, CDR1 is LGHDT and CDR2 is YNNKEL (reference sequence). Trimming took off 2 bases at V and 5 bases at J, with 15 bases between the two ends. The CDR3 spans 15 residues. CDR3 amino acids: CASSQIGTASYGYTF. The CDR3 coding sequence is TGTGCCAGCAGCCAAATAGGCACAGCGTCATATGGCTACACCTTC.

The gene calls are TRBV5-5 and TRBJ2-2, with TRBD2 identical over 7 bases. With 0 bases clipped from V and 5 bases from J, the junction kept 7 bases outside the gene matches. This CDR3 comprises 16 residues. Per germline, CDR1 SGHKS and CDR2 YYEKEE (reference sequence). Here the CDR3 DNA reads TGTGCCAGCAGCTTGGTACGGCGGGGGTTAACCGGGGAGCTGTTTTTT. Translated: CASSLVRRGLTGELFF.

The chain combines TRBV11-1 with TRBJ1-1, with D possibly matching TRBD1 (6 bases). This CDR3 is 14 amino acids long. Germline CDR1 and CDR2: SGHAT and FQDESV (reference sequence). Trimming cost V 7 bases and J 1 base, with 13 bases left between them. CDR3 sequence: CASIGGQKNTEAFF. The CDR3 DNA sequence: TGTGCCAGCATAGGAGGACAGAAGAACACTGAAGCTTTCTTT.

V is TRBV3-1 (or the pseudogene TRBV3-2) and J is TRBJ1-1; no clear D gene. CDR3 length: 14 residues. Trimming removed 1 base from V and 5 bases from J, with 11 bases in between. Germline loops: CDR1 LGHDT, CDR2 YNNKEL (reference sequence). The CDR3 nucleotides are TGTGCCAGCAGCCAAGTCACCCTTGGGACTGAAGCTTTCTTT. Translation gives CASSQVTLGTEAFF.

CDR3 sequence reads: CASSAQANYGYTF. Here the CDR3 DNA reads TGTGCCAGCTCCGCACAGGCTAACTATGGCTACACCTTC. The rearrangement links TRBV18 to TRBJ1-2; TRBD1 might be the D (5 bases). CDR1 KGHSH and CDR2 LQKENI come from the germline V gene. The V and J ends lost 6 bases and 0 bases respectively, with 8 bases between them. The CDR3 is made up of 13 amino acids.

This clone was observed a single time. This chain links TRBV18 with TRBJ2-3; D is unclear. The CDR3 has 14 amino acids. The V end was cut by 5 bases, the J end by 0 bases, with 9 bases between. Germline CDR1 is KGHSH and CDR2 is LQKENI. CDR3 in DNA: TGTGCCAGCTCATCACAGAGAAGCACAGATACGCAGTATTTT. Translation: CASSSQRSTDTQYF.

This clone occurred once. Its ends do not fully match the called genes, so a read error is possible. The V gene is TRBV7-7, the J gene TRBJ2-5; 11 positions agree with TRBD2. The CDR3 runs to 16 residues. Germline loops: CDR1 SSHAT, CDR2 FNYEAQ (reference sequence). CDR3 nucleotides: TGTGCTAGCAGCATCGGTAGCGGGGGGGCTCGGGAGACCCAGTACTTC. It is translated as CASSIGSGGARETQYF.

The rearrangement links TRBV10-1 to TRBJ2-7; D may be TRBD2 (5 bases). Germline V lookup: CDR1 WNHNN, CDR2 SYGVQD (reference sequence). Deletions cut 6 bases from V and 0 bases from J, with 21 bases between. The CDR3 loop spans 17 amino acids. The DNA for the CDR3 is TGCGCCAGCAGGGAGGAGACAAAAGTATGGACCTCCTACGAGCAGTACTTC. This encodes CASREETKVWTSYEQYF.

In DNA, the CDR3 is TGTGCCACCAGCAAGGGACAGGGGATCTATGGCTACACCTTC. Encoded protein: CATSKGQGIYGYTF. The J gene is TRBJ1-2, the V gene TRBV15; the match to TRBD1 covers 10 bases. J was trimmed by 4 bases and V by 4 bases; bases with no gene match: 3. This CDR3 is 14 amino acids long. CDR1 is LNHNV and CDR2 is YYDKDF in the germline V gene (reference sequence).

The chain combines TRBV12-3 or TRBV12-4 with TRBJ1-5; no reliable D call. V gave up 6 bases and J gave up 9 bases, with 9 bases separating them. The CDR3 has 11 residues. The CDR3 reads CASSGLGPQHF. CDR3 sequence (DNA): TGTGCCAGCAGCGGACTCGGGCCCCAGCATTTT.

The V call is TRBV3-1 (or the pseudogene TRBV3-2), the J call TRBJ2-1; 9 bases are a match to TRBD1. The CDR3 is 13 amino acids. CDR1 LGHDT and CDR2 YNNKEL come from the germline V gene (reference sequence). Germline trimming cut 4 bases from V and 16 bases from J; bases unmatched to any gene: 11. The CDR3 spells CASSPWAGGQGFF. In DNA, the CDR3 is TGTGCCAGCAGCCCATGGGCCGGGGGACAGGGATTCTTC.

CDR3 amino acids: CASSDRGYNEKLFF. The CDR3 DNA reads as TGTGCCAGCAGTGATCGGGGGTATAATGAAAAACTGTTTTTT. This rearrangement joins TRBV27 to TRBJ1-4, with a weak D call TRBD1 (5 bases). CDR3 length: 14 amino acids. The germline V and J ends were trimmed by 5 bases and 4 bases, with 11 bases remaining between them. Germline V gene sequence: CDR1 MNHEY, CDR2 SMNVEV (reference sequence).

CDR3 nucleotides: TGCGCCAGCGGCCCAGAGGGCTATGAGCAGTTCTTC. As protein: CASGPEGYEQFF. The chain employs TRBV5-1 and TRBJ2-1; perhaps TRBD2 as D (5 bases). The CDR3 is 12 amino acids. Trimming took 7 bases from V and 8 from J, leaving 13 bases between them. CDR1 is SGHRS, CDR2 YFSETQ, per germline.

The V gene is TRBV6-6, the J gene TRBJ1-1; no clear D gene. V was trimmed by 1 base and J by 3 bases, leaving 12 bases between them. Per the germline V gene, CDR1 is MNHNY and CDR2 is SVGAGI (reference sequence). The CDR3 extends over 15 amino acids. CDR3 protein: CASSYFGPLDTEAFF. The CDR3 DNA reads TGTGCCAGCAGTTACTTCGGGCCTCTGGACACTGAAGCTTTCTTT.